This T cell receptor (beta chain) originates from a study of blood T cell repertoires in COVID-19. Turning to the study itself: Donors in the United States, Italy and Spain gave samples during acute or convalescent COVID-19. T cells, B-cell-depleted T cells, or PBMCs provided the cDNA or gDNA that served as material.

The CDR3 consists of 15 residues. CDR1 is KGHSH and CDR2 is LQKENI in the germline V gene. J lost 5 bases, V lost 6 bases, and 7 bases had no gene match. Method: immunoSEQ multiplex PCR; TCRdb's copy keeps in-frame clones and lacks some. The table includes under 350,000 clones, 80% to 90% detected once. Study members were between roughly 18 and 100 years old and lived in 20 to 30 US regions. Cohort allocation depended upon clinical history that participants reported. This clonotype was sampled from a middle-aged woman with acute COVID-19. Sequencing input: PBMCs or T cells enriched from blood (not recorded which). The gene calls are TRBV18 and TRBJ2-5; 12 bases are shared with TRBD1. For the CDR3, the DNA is TGTGCCAGCTCGCCCGTGGGACAGGGGGCCGAGACCCAGTACTTC. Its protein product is CASSPVGQGAETQYF.